The source of this TCR beta chain is a study of beta chain features in type 1 diabetes. Study information: Examination of sorted cells across all samples involved over 85,000,000 cells.

Whole-study results and caveats: No resolution was reached here on whether HLA type influences TCRB rearrangement. When Type 1 diabetes patients were examined, their TCRB CDR3s proved moderately but significantly shorter in all four CD4+ subsets.

The isolated RNA, all of it, was reverse transcribed, so expressed TCRB transcripts were what got sequenced. Some clones are missing from TCRdb's copy, which holds only in-frame ones; the method was immunoSEQ multiplex PCR. Found here are about 99,000 clones, 25% to 35% of them singletons; the top ten hold approximately 0.5%. To note about this clone: Its target is unknown.

Isolation of CD4+ naive, central memory, regulatory and stem cell-like memory cells was achieved by sorting via CD45RO/CCR7/CD25/CD127/CD95/CD27. Germline V gene lookup returns CDR1 MNHEY and CDR2 SMNVEV (reference sequence). CDR3 length: 14 amino acids. Trimming took 5 bases from V and 5 from J; bases not matched to a gene: 6. The specimen was central memory CD4+ T cells from blood. The sequence derives from a woman under 30 with type 1 diabetes. This rearrangement joins TRBV27 to TRBJ2-5; 9 nucleotides align to TRBD1. This CDR3 is CASSGTGLGETQYF. CDR3 nucleotides: TGTGCCAGCAGTGGGACAGGGTTGGGGGAGACCCAGTACTTC.